This T cell receptor (beta chain) was identified during a study of shared clonotypes between healthy human individuals. General study points: Lower generation probabilities were found for non-shared clonotypes than for those shared by all four donors. Sampling covered blood only; tissue repertoires likely differ.

Partitioning of CD4+ cells yielded a CD45RA+ naive subset and a CD45RA-negative memory subset. With respect to this clone: Antigen: not known.

Trimming took 1 base from V and 4 from J; bases not matched to a gene: 7. CDR1 and CDR2 (germline): SGHAT, FQNNGV. This CDR3 spans 16 amino acids. Some clones are missing from TCRdb's copy, which holds only in-frame ones; the method was immunoSEQ multiplex PCR. The repertoire has around 510,000 clones, approximately 95% of them found once; the top ten carry around 0.066%. This clonotype was obtained from a woman between 25 and 40 years old in good health. V is TRBV11-2 and J is TRBJ2-1; the match to TRBD2 covers 7 bases. The material sequenced was naive CD4+ T cells sorted from blood. The sample's subset: CD45RA+ positively selected. CDR3 residues: CASSLVGLAAYNEQFF. DNA of the CDR3: TGTGCCAGCAGCTTAGTAGGTCTAGCGGCATACAATGAGCAGTTCTTC.